This T cell receptor beta chain was found in a study of blood T cell repertoires in COVID-19 (dated by TCRdb to the early 2020s). A note on the overall study: The collaborator samples originated in the United States, Italy and Spain and spanned the acute and convalescent phases of COVID-19. The prospective study material was composed of cDNA or gDNA derived from T cells, B-cell-depleted T cells, or PBMCs. Deeply sampled blood TCRbeta repertoires from subjects exposed to, actively infected with, or recovered from COVID-19 were included in the dataset. The repertoires were released in a freely available public database meant as a resource for research on the immune response to SARS-CoV-2. Samples came from the ongoing ImmuneRACE study (first 160 participants) plus 1,254 subjects from 6 global collaborators. Sample metadata almost always included a de-identified subject ID, COVID-19 status, age in years and sex. Where HLA class I and class II types were available, the types were taken from metadata supplied by the sample provider, not from assay-based typing. What the work shows at the level of the full study, not this receptor alone: The quantity of clinical and demographic metadata differed by source and by participant and was supplied without curation.

TCRbeta CDR3 regions were amplified from genomic DNA using the immunoSEQ Assay, a bias-controlled multiplex PCR. Turning to the authors' computational methods: The number of nucleated cells in each sample was estimated from the amplification of reference gene primers within the assay. To quantify the absolute abundance of each unique TCRbeta CDR3 rearrangement, sequence reads were collapsed and filtered. Productive Simpson clonality was computed per sample as the square root of Simpson's diversity index over productive rearrangements. TCRdb limited this immuneACCESS table to in-frame rearrangements with V and J called. A share of clones is missing; checked studies link under half to unresolved V genes, and the rest is unexplained. Clone size and the V and J calls come from that table; the DNA yielded D and trimming. Here the sample has roughly 66,000 clones; around 82% occur a single time. Under 8% of the sample is held by the ten biggest clonotypes.

The collaborating institutions used their own protocols to collect whole blood in K2EDTA tubes. For TCRbeta analysis, collaborators shipped samples as frozen whole blood, isolated PBMCs, or DNA extracted from either of those sample types. From V the trimming removes 4 bases and from J it removes 0 bases, while the gene matches leave 10 bases of the junction unaccounted for. Looking up the germline V gene yields CDR1 SGHRS and CDR2 YFSETQ. From the cysteine through the phenylalanine, the CDR3 covers 18 amino acids. Only CDR3 DNA remains: 54 bases, in frame from the first base. On this clone itself: Its antigen remains undetermined. No base quality values were provided; no much bigger clone lies one nucleotide off.

The sequence links TRBV5-1 to TRBJ2-6, and TRBD1 aligns with 7 junction nucleotides. This sequence was found in a man aged 55 to 70 with acute or convalescent COVID-19. Sequenced input: peripheral blood. The DNA reads as follows: TGCGCCAGCAGCAAGAGTATGGGACAGAGCTCTGGGGCCAACGTCCTGACTTTC. Its protein product is CASSKSMGQSSGANVLTF.